This is a list of T cell receptor beta chains from one sample in a study of blood T cell repertoires in COVID-19. Clones were sequenced by immunoSEQ multiplex PCR, and TCRdb holds only the in-frame ones, with some missing. The table has around 250,000 clones, roughly 80% seen once; the top ten hold 5%. The sample comprised PBMCs or T cells enriched from blood (not recorded which). All receptors derive from a man aged 35 to 55 who had been exposed to COVID-19. Each CDR3 is given with its conserved first and last residue. Fields, in order: clone size, D gene, V gene, J gene, CDR3 DNA, CDR3 protein. D genes are given only for firm matches. Not every row has a clone size; where given, it reads once, few, many or a size class.

>-|-|TRBV10-3|TRBJ1-4
TGTGCCATCAGGGGGTTAGGGGAAGGTGAAAAACTGTTTTTT
CAIRGLGEGEKLFF
>-|-|TRBV5-8|TRBJ1-5
TGTGCCAGCAGCTTGTGGCAGGGAAGGCAGCCCCAGCATTTT
CASSLWQGRQPQHF
>-|-|TRBV11-3|TRBJ2-1
TGTGCCAGCAGCTTATGGCAGGGCCTCAACAATGAGCAGTTCTTC
CASSLWQGLNNEQFF
>few|-|TRBV30|TRBJ2-5
TGTGCCTGGAATCCTTCGGGCCGAGGGGAGACCCAGTACTTC
CAWNPSGRGETQYF
>once|-|TRBV19|TRBJ2-2
TGTGCCAGTAGTATAACGCCGGCGAACACCGGGGAGCTGTTTTTT
CASSITPANTGELFF
>-|-|TRBV9|TRBJ1-4
TGTGCCAGCAGCGTAGATGTGGGGGGGGAAAAACTGTTTTTT
CASSVDVGGEKLFF
>-|TRBD1|TRBV2|TRBJ1-2
TGTGCCAGCAGTGGGGACAGCTATGGCTACACCTTC
CASSGDSYGYTF
>-|TRBD1|TRBV9|TRBJ1-1
TGTGCCAGCAGCGCTTCCAGACAGGGATGGGACACTGAAGCTTTCTTT
CASSASRQGWDTEAFF
>-|-|TRBV28|TRBJ1-1
TGTGCCAGCAAACGGGGTGGGGTGAACACTGAAGCTTTCTTT
CASKRGGVNTEAFF
>-|TRBD2|TRBV5-1|TRBJ2-1
TGCGCCAGCAGCAACAGCGGGGACTCCTACAATGAGCAGTTCTTC
CASSNSGDSYNEQFF
>-|-|TRBV20-1|TRBJ1-1
TGCAGCGCCACTAATGGAGCTTTCTTT
CSATNGAFF
>few|-|TRBV11-2|TRBJ2-3
TGTGCCAGCAGCTTAGGGGGCGGCACAGATACGCAGTATTTT
CASSLGGGTDTQYF
>-|TRBD1|TRBV4-2|TRBJ1-1
TGTGCCAGCAGCGGGAGACAGGGGGCGGCTGACACTGAAGCTTTCTTT
CASSGRQGAADTEAFF
>-|-|TRBV18|TRBJ1-1
TGTGCCAGCTCACCACCGACAGCTGGGGGCCTCAACACTGAAGCTTTCTTT
CASSPPTAGGLNTEAFF
>-|TRBD2|TRBV5-1|TRBJ2-5
TGCGCCAGCAGCCCGGGAGGTTCCCTCCAAGAGACCCAGTACTTC
CASSPGGSLQETQYF
>-|-|TRBV19|TRBJ1-1
TGTGCCAGTAGTATCTTCGGGAGCACTGAAGCTTTCTTT
CASSIFGSTEAFF
>-|-|TRBV7-5|TRBJ2-2
TGTGCCAGAAGCTTATACAGGACAGGGGGTCTCACCGGGGAGCTGTTTTTT
CARSLYRTGGLTGELFF
>-|TRBD1|TRBV5-6|TRBJ2-2
TGTGCCAGCAGCGGGACAGGGGCCCCAGACCCGAACACCGGGGAGCTGTTTTTT
CASSGTGAPDPNTGELFF
>-|-|TRBV11-2|TRBJ2-7
TGTGCCAGCAGCTTAAATGCGGATTTCTCCTACGAGCAGTACTTC
CASSLNADFSYEQYF
>-|-|TRBV4-1|TRBJ1-5
TGCGCCAGCAGCCAAGGGTTTCCTAGACAGGCCAGAAATCAGCCCCAGCATTTT
CASSQGFPRQARNQPQHF
>-|TRBD1|TRBV6-4|TRBJ1-5
TGTGCCAGCAGTGACCCCCCGGGACAGGGATGTGGCCAGCCCCAGCATTTT
CASSDPPGQGCGQPQHF
>few|-|TRBV5-6|TRBJ1-1
TGTGCCAGCAGCTTCGGGGTGTACACTGAAGCTTTCTTT
CASSFGVYTEAFF
>-|-|TRBV18|TRBJ2-1
TGTGCCAGCTCACCACCTCGGCGGGATTTGGACAATGAGCAGTTCTTC
CASSPPRRDLDNEQFF
>few|-|TRBV6-5|TRBJ2-7
TGTGCCAGCAGCATAGCGACGAGCTCCTACGAGCAGTACTTC
CASSIATSSYEQYF
>-|-|TRBV19|TRBJ1-1
TGTGCCAGTAGTTCACAGGGTACGAACACTGAAGCTTTCTTT
CASSSQGTNTEAFF
>-|-|TRBV29-1|TRBJ2-5
TGCAGCGTCCTCTATCACAGGTCGGGTAAAGAGACCCAGTACTTC
CSVLYHRSGKETQYF
>-|TRBD2|TRBV10-2|TRBJ2-7
TGCGCCAGCACCTGGACTAGCGGGAGCTACGAGCAGTACTTC
CASTWTSGSYEQYF
>-|-|TRBV5-1|TRBJ1-1
TGCGCCAGCAGCTTCGGAGGGGAGAACACTGAAGCTTTCTTT
CASSFGGENTEAFF
>-|-|TRBV29-1|TRBJ2-1
TGCAGCGTGAACAGGTACAATGAGCAGTTCTTC
CSVNRYNEQFF
>-|TRBD2|TRBV4-1|TRBJ2-5
TGCGCCAGCAGCCATGGGACTAGCGGGAGGAGGGGTCAAGAGACCCAGTACTTC
CASSHGTSGRRGQETQYF
>-|TRBD2|TRBV11-1|TRBJ2-1
TGTGCCAGCAGCTTAGTAGGACTAGCGGTTAATGAGCAGTTCTTC
CASSLVGLAVNEQFF
>-|-|TRBV19|TRBJ2-7
TGTGCCAGTAGTATAGATCCCGGGGGAACGACCTACGAGCAGTACTTC
CASSIDPGGTTYEQYF
>-|TRBD1|TRBV24-1|TRBJ1-5
TGTGCCACCAGTGACTCTGGACAGGTTAATCAGCCCCAGCATTTT
CATSDSGQVNQPQHF